This entry is about one TCR beta chain. This entry is derived from a study of T cells expressing NK-cell markers. Study summary: The TCR beta repertoires originated in sorted CD3+CD56+NKG2C+, CD3+CD56+NKG2C- and CD3+CD56-NKG2C+ T cells.

The CDR3 contains 14 residues. CDR1 is MGHDK, CDR2 SYGVNS, per germline. TCRdb reprocessed the 5' RACE reads and stores each CDR3 protein as one record, lacking DNA. There are some 410,000 distinct CDR3 sequences in the sample, with approximately 6.8% held by the top ten. J is TRBJ1-1 and V is TRBV25-1; checking the TCRdb D call of TRBD1 is not possible without DNA. The clonotype originates from a woman between 18 and 75 years old in good health. Sequencing was done on a sample of blood T cells: a sorted CD56 or NKG2C T cell subset, CD4+ or CD8+ T cells, or bulk PBMC T cells (not recorded which). This CDR3 is CASSDQGAFTEAFF.